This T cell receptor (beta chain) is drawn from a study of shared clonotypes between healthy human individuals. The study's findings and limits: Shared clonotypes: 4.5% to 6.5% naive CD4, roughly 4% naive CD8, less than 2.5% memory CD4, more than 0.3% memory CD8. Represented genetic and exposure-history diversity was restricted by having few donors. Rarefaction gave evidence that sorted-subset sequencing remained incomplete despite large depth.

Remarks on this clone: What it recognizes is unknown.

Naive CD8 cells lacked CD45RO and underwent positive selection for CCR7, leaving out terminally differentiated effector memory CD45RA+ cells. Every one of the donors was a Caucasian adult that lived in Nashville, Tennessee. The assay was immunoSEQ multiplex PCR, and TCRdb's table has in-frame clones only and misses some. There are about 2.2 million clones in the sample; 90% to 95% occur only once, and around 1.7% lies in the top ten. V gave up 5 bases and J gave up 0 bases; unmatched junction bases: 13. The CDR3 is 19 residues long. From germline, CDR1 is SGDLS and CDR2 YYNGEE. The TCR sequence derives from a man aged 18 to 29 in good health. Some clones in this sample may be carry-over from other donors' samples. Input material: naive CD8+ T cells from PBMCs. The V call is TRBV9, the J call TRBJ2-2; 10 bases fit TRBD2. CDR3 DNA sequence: TGTGCCAGCAGTCTGACTAGCGGGCCAACGCAAACGAACACCGGGGAGCTGTTTTTT. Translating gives CASSLTSGPTQTNTGELFF.